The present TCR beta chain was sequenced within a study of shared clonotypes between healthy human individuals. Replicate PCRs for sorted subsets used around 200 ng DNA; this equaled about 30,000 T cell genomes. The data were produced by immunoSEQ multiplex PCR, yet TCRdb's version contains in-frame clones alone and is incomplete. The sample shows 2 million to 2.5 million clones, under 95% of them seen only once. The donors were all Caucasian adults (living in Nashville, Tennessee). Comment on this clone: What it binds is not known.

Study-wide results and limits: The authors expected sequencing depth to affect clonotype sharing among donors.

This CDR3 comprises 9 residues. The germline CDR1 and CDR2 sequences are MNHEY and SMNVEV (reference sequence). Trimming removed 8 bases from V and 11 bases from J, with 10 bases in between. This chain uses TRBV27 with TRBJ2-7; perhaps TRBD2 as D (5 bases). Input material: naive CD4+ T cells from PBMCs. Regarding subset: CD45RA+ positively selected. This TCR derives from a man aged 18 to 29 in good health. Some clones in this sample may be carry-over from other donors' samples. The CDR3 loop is CASLSREYF. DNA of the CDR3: TGTGCCAGCCTTTCGCGGGAGTACTTC.